This TCR beta chain derives from a study of immune heterogeneity within non-small cell lung tumors. Bulk tumor genomic DNA served as template, at 600 ng per sample. Surgeons took several biopsies per primary tumor, spaced far apart, during surgery. Patients underwent curative surgery for non-small cell lung cancer (untreated and newly diagnosed). The authors amplified TCR beta CDR3 by multiplex PCR with 32 V and 13 J primers. Each CDR3 protein is one row after TCRdb ran MiXCR on the multiplex PCR reads. The table includes some 31,000 distinct CDR3 sequences, around 30% detected once. This clonotype has ten or more counts. From germline, CDR1 is MDHEN and CDR2 SYDVKM. This CDR3 has 14 amino acids. The J segment lost 4 bases and the V segment lost 6 bases, leaving 5 bases of the junction unmatched.

The chain employs TRBV28 and TRBJ2-7; 11 positions agree with TRBD1. Specimen: lung tumor tissue. This receptor was taken from a man in his forties with non-small cell lung cancer. CDR3 region: CASRGTGGSYEQYF. The CDR3, as DNA: TGTGCCAGCAGGGGGACAGGGGGTTCGTACGAGCAGTACTTC.